The 8 T cell receptor beta chains below come from one sample, sequenced in a study of blood T cells in healthy people across ages. Then a second PCR, running roughly 6 to 11 cycles, was carried out with a sample-barcoded 5' primer and a J-beta primer mix. MiXCR was run by TCRdb on the 5' RACE reads, yielding one entry per CDR3 protein. The table records more than 900,000 distinct CDR3 sequences, roughly 24% of them present only once. The data were also submitted as part of a second study, on T cells of mothers and their children.

Sample: blood. These receptors were obtained from a girl between 2 and 10 years old in good health.

This clonotype came up a few times. CDR3: CASSRLIIQGTGQFF. CDR3 in DNA: TGTGCCAGCAGCCGGTTAATAATACAGGGGACTGGGCAGTTCTTC. The chain recombines TRBV14 with TRBJ2-1, with D perhaps matching TRBD1 (7 bases). The CDR3 is made up of 15 amino acids. V lost 4 bases and J 12 bases, leaving 22 bases between the germline ends. CDR1 is SGHDN, CDR2 FVKESK, per germline.

The V call is TRBV6-6, the J call TRBJ2-5; D possibly uses TRBD1 or TRBD2 (6 bases each). V lost 7 bases to trimming and J lost 3 bases, with 12 bases between them. Germline CDR1 is MNHNY and CDR2 is SVGAGI (reference sequence). CDR3 length: 13 residues. The CDR3 protein is CASNARGEETQYF. In DNA form, the CDR3 reads TGTGCCAGCAACGCAAGGGGGGAAGAGACCCAGTACTTC.

The rearrangement joins TRBV6-2 or TRBV6-3 to TRBJ2-6; no firm D call. The CDR3 sequence is 14 residues long. Trimming took off 7 bases at V and 0 bases at J, with 7 bases between the two ends. Germline V gene lookup returns CDR1 MNHEY and CDR2 SVGEGT. CDR3 sequence (DNA): TGTGCCAGCAAGGCGGACTCTGGGGCCAACGTCCTGACTTTC. It is translated as CASKADSGANVLTF.

There are a few counts of this clonotype. This chain connects TRBV5-1 to TRBJ2-7, with D possibly being TRBD1 (5 bases). V lost 4 bases to trimming and J lost 0 bases, with 11 bases between them. The germline V gene encodes CDR1 SGHRS and CDR2 YFSETQ. The CDR3 runs to 14 residues. The CDR3 reads CASSLQESSYEQYF. CDR3 nucleotide sequence: TGCGCCAGCAGCCTACAGGAGAGCTCCTACGAGCAGTACTTC.

J is TRBJ1-2 and V is TRBV4-3; D gene unclear. V was shortened by 0 bases and J by 4 bases, with 12 bases between the two germline ends. Per the germline V gene, CDR1 is LGHNA and CDR2 is YSLEER. The CDR3 runs to 15 residues. This CDR3 reads CASSQELTTFYGYTF. The CDR3 nucleotides are TGCGCCAGCAGCCAAGAATTAACCACGTTCTATGGCTACACCTTC.

This sequence joins TRBV19 and TRBJ2-1; TRBD2 agrees at 7 bases. CDR3 length: 16 residues. V shed 6 bases, J shed 0 bases, and the junction held 8 bases outside the gene matches. CDR1 and CDR2 from the germline V gene are LNHDA and SQIVND (reference sequence). In nucleotides, the CDR3 is TGTGCCAGTAGCCCTGGGACTATATACTCCTACAATGAGCAGTTCTTC. Protein: CASSPGTIYSYNEQFF.

The J gene is TRBJ2-7, the V gene TRBV20-1, with 7 bases identical to TRBD2. Germline CDR1 DFQATT, CDR2 SNEGSKA (reference sequence). This CDR3 spans 14 amino acids. V lost 2 bases to trimming and J lost 3 bases; unmatched junction nucleotides: 7. CDR3 sequence: CSARPVERDYEQYF. The DNA of the CDR3 is TGCAGTGCTAGACCGGTAGAGCGGGACTACGAGCAGTACTTC.

This clonotype turned up a few times. The V call is TRBV11-2, the J call TRBJ2-5; 9 bases fit TRBD1. The V segment lost 5 bases and the J segment 1 base; nucleotides outside the gene matches: 8. CDR3 length: 16 residues. CDR1 is SGHAT, CDR2 FQNNGV, per germline. The CDR3 loop reads CASSHGGQGPQETQYF. DNA of the CDR3: TGTGCCAGCAGCCACGGGGGACAGGGCCCCCAAGAGACCCAGTACTTC.